One and the same sample provided the 10 T cell receptor beta chains below, sequenced in a study of control samples from healthy donors and cancer patients (dated by TCRdb to 2020 to 2021). The protocol used for the library was the immunoSEQ multiplex PCR assay. Not all clones reach the TCRdb copy of this immuneACCESS table, which keeps in-frame sequences only. Checked studies attribute under half of the gap to unresolved V genes and leave the rest unexplained. This sample holds 60,000 or so clones; about 96% were observed only once. In total, the top ten clones hold approximately 1% of the sample. Sequenced: blood. These receptors originate from a woman in her late teens or twenties in good health.

V and J are TRBV5-8 and TRBJ1-2; D remains ambiguous. Germline V gene data show CDR1 as SGHTS and CDR2 as YDEGEE. This CDR3 contains 14 residues. Trimming removed 4 bases at V and 5 bases at J, with 15 bases between. CDR3 DNA sequence: TGTGCCAGCAGCCCCTCAATCACACCTTATGGCTACACCTTC. Its translation is CASSPSITPYGYTF. Combining the CDR3 with reference TRBV5-8 and TRBJ1-2 gives the whole variable domain EAGVTQSPTHLIKTRGQQATLRCSPISGHTSVYWYQQALGLGLQFLLWYDEGEERNRGNFPPRFSGRQFPNYSSELNVNALELEDSALYLCASSPSITPYGYTFGSGTRLTVV.

V is TRBV30 and J is TRBJ1-1; no clear D. CDR1 and CDR2 (germline): GTSNPN, SVGIG (reference sequence). CDR3 size: 11 residues. Deletions cut 0 bases from V and 3 bases from J, with 2 bases between. The CDR3 bases are TGTGCCTGGAGTGTGTACACTGAAGCTTTCTTT. This codes for CAWSVYTEAFF. Based on the CDR3 plus reference TRBV30 and TRBJ1-1, the full variable domain is SQTIHQWPATLVQPVGSPLSLECTVEGTSNPNLYWYRQAAGRGLQLLFYSVGIGQISSEVPQNLSASRPQDRQFILSSKKLLLSDSGFYLCAWSVYTEAFFGQGTRLTVV.

This chain joins TRBV6-5 and TRBJ1-5, with D uncertain. The length of the CDR3 is 14 residues. Germline V lookup: CDR1 MNHEY, CDR2 SVGAGI. The V end lost 7 bases, the J end lost 0 bases, and 10 bases lay between the germline ends. The DNA for the CDR3 is TGTGCCAGCATCCGAGATTTTAGCAATCAGCCCCAGCATTTT. Translation: CASIRDFSNQPQHF.

The chain links TRBV6-4 to TRBJ2-2; TRBD2 agrees at 10 bases. The CDR3 spans 15 residues. Germline CDR1 MRHNA, CDR2 SNTAGT. V dropped 4 bases and J dropped 1; count of bases not matched to a gene: 0. The CDR3 nucleotides read TGTGCCAGCAGTGGACTAGCGGGGAACACCGGGGAGCTGTTTTTT. Translating it yields CASSGLAGNTGELFF.

J is TRBJ2-3 and V is TRBV27, with D hard to call. Germline CDR1 and CDR2: MNHEY and SMNVEV (reference sequence). V was cut by 8 bases and J by 6 bases, with 9 bases left in between. The CDR3 consists of 11 residues. Written as DNA, the CDR3 is TGTGCCAGCGCTCTAAGGGATACGCAGTATTTT. Encoded protein: CASALRDTQYF.

This chain joins TRBV6-6 and TRBJ2-7, with D unresolved. Trimming removed 6 bases at V and 3 bases at J, with 6 bases between. Per germline, CDR1 MNHNY and CDR2 SVGAGI (reference sequence). The CDR3 consists of 11 residues. The CDR3 sequence: CASSSFYEQYF. As DNA, the CDR3 is TGTGCCAGCAGCTCTTTCTACGAGCAGTACTTC.

This rearrangement joins TRBV18 to TRBJ2-7; D is undetermined. There are 16 residues in the CDR3. V dropped 5 bases and J dropped 1 base, with 18 bases sitting between them. Per germline, CDR1 KGHSH and CDR2 LQKENI. The CDR3 loop reads CASSAKMGISSYEQYF. The CDR3 DNA sequence: TGTGCCAGCTCAGCCAAAATGGGGATTTCGTCCTACGAGCAGTACTTC.

The rearrangement joins TRBV27 to TRBJ2-3, with D tentatively TRBD1 (5 bases). CDR1 and CDR2 from the germline V gene are MNHEY and SMNVEV (reference sequence). The CDR3 totals 15 residues. Trimming shortened V by 2 bases and J by 0 bases, and 9 bases separated the two germline ends. CDR3 in DNA: TGTGCCAGCAGTTTAAGGGGTTCTAGCACAGATACGCAGTATTTT. It is translated as CASSLRGSSTDTQYF.

This clone was detected once. The rearrangement joins TRBV5-5 to TRBJ1-1; weak D call: TRBD1 (5 bases). The V gene's germline CDR1 is SGHKS and CDR2 YYEKEE (reference sequence). Trimming stripped 1 base from V and 5 bases from J, with 12 bases between. This CDR3 is 14 amino acids long. This CDR3 is CASSLPGGETEAFF. The CDR3 DNA sequence: TGTGCCAGCAGCTTGCCGGGGGGAGAGACTGAAGCTTTCTTT. Full variable domain (outside the CDR3, taken from reference TRBV5-5 and TRBJ1-1): DAGVTQSPTHLIKTRGQQVTLRCSPISGHKSVSWYQQVLGQGPQFIFQYYEKEERGRGNFPDRFSARQFPNYSSELNVNALLLGDSALYLCASSLPGGETEAFFGQGTRLTVV.

DNA for the CDR3: TGCAGCGTTGGTACTAGCGGGGGGGCCGTGACAGATACGCAGTATTTT. Translating gives CSVGTSGGAVTDTQYF. The genes are TRBV29-1 and TRBJ2-3; 13 positions match TRBD2. V lost 4 bases and J lost 3; bases outside the gene matches: 7. This CDR3 region has 16 residues. Germline loops: CDR1 SQVTM, CDR2 ANQGSEA.